The rows below give T cell receptor beta chains drawn from one sample of a study of blood T cell repertoires in COVID-19. Produced via immunoSEQ multiplex PCR; TCRdb's table is partial and in-frame only. The sample yields about 200,000 clones, roughly 94% seen once. Material: peripheral blood. Source of these receptors: a man younger than 40 with COVID-19, enrolled during active disease. Each CDR3 is given with its conserved first and last residue. The D gene is left open where the match is weak. Some rows mark clone size as missing; the rest say once, few, many or name a class of expanded clone.

TRBV7-2	TRBJ2-1	-	-	CASSLVKGDEQFF	TGTGCCAGCAGCTTAGTAAAGGGAGATGAGCAGTTCTTC
TRBV7-9	TRBJ2-3	TRBD2	once	CASSLGVAGGVDTQYF	TGTGCCAGCAGCTTAGGGGTAGCGGGGGGAGTAGATACGCAGTATTTT
TRBV7-3	TRBJ1-2	-	once	CASSLTSGRGFDYGYTF	TGTGCCAGCAGCTTAACGTCGGGCAGGGGTTTCGACTATGGCTACACCTTC
TRBV21-1	TRBJ2-2	-	-	CASSGTNNTGELFF	TGTGCCAGCAGCGGGACAAACAACACCGGGGAGCTGTTTTTT
TRBV9	TRBJ1-6	TRBD1	-	CASSPGQESSPLHF	TGTGCCAGCAGCCCCGGACAGGAATCTTCACCCCTCCACTTT
TRBV12-3/TRBV12-4	TRBJ1-5	-	-	CASSLEGSGPQHF	TGTGCCAGCAGTTTGGAGGGTTCGGGGCCCCAGCATTTT
TRBV6-5	TRBJ2-5	TRBD2	-	CASRRGGTKQETQYF	TGTGCCAGCAGGCGTGGGGGGACTAAACAAGAGACCCAGTACTTC
TRBV7-2	TRBJ1-2	-	-	CASSLGRGLNYGYTF	TGTGCCAGCAGCTTAGGAAGGGGACTGAACTATGGCTACACCTTC
TRBV19	TRBJ2-7	TRBD1	-	CASSSGGQVGEQYF	TGTGCCAGTAGCTCAGGGGGACAGGTGGGGGAGCAGTACTTC
TRBV19	TRBJ1-1	-	-	CASSKRGGRMNTEAFF	TGTGCCAGTAGCAAAAGGGGGGGCCGCATGAACACTGAAGCTTTCTTT
TRBV2	TRBJ2-1	TRBD2	-	CASSEERGGYNEQFF	TGTGCCAGCAGTGAGGAGCGGGGGGGGTACAATGAGCAGTTCTTC
TRBV6-5	TRBJ1-1	-	once	CASSWSGEIGTEAFF	TGTGCCAGCAGTTGGTCGGGGGAGATAGGCACTGAAGCTTTCTTT
TRBV10-3	TRBJ1-2	-	-	CAIRTSEASYGYTF	TGTGCCATCAGGACCTCTGAGGCTAGCTATGGCTACACCTTC
TRBV9	TRBJ1-1	-	-	CASSESSVNTEAFF	TGTGCCAGCAGCGAGAGTTCGGTGAACACTGAAGCTTTCTTT
TRBV9	TRBJ1-1	-	-	CASSVAKSQVNTEAFF	TGTGCCAGCAGCGTAGCTAAAAGTCAGGTGAACACTGAAGCTTTCTTT
TRBV5-1	TRBJ2-2	TRBD1	-	CASMVPGGHKNTGELFF	TGCGCCAGCATGGTTCCAGGGGGCCATAAGAACACCGGGGAGCTGTTTTTT
TRBV7-6	TRBJ1-4	-	-	CAGGMDEKLFF	TGTGCAGGGGGAATGGATGAAAAACTGTTTTTT
TRBV19	TRBJ1-5	TRBD1	-	CASSMGQVNQPQHF	TGTGCCAGTAGTATGGGACAGGTCAATCAGCCCCAGCATTTT
TRBV4-1	TRBJ2-7	-	-	CASSQGDRSSYEQYF	TGCGCCAGCAGCCAAGGTGACAGGAGCTCCTACGAGCAGTACTTC
TRBV7-3	TRBJ1-3	-	-	CASWGTTLSGNTIYF	TGTGCCAGCTGGGGGACAACACTCTCTGGAAACACCATATATTTT
TRBV12-3/TRBV12-4	TRBJ2-7	-	-	CASRARGHEQYF	TGTGCCAGCAGGGCCAGGGGACACGAGCAGTACTTC
TRBV19	TRBJ2-7	-	few	CASSDRSYEQYF	TGTGCCAGCTCGGACAGATCCTACGAGCAGTACTTC
TRBV3-1/TRBV3-2	TRBJ1-4	TRBD1	-	CASSGLQGNNEKLFF	TGTGCCAGCAGCGGCCTACAGGGGAATAATGAAAAACTGTTTTTT
TRBV10-2	TRBJ2-5	TRBD2	-	CASQGASGVYSQETQYF	TGCGCCAGCCAAGGGGCTAGCGGGGTATACTCCCAGGAGACCCAGTACTTC
TRBV5-4	TRBJ1-1	TRBD1	-	CASSPGQGAGMNTEAFF	TGTGCCAGCAGCCCGGGACAGGGGGCCGGGATGAACACTGAAGCTTTCTTT
TRBV15	TRBJ2-3	TRBD1	-	CATSDRDRGPDTQYF	TGTGCCACCAGCGACCGGGACAGGGGCCCAGATACGCAGTATTTT
TRBV29-1	TRBJ1-2	TRBD1	-	CSVVTGQGGYGYTF	TGCAGCGTTGTCACGGGACAGGGTGGCTATGGCTACACCTTC
TRBV7-9	TRBJ2-7	TRBD1	-	CASSLEPTGGGEQYF	TGTGCCAGCAGCTTAGAACCCACAGGGGGCGGGGAGCAGTACTTC
TRBV27	TRBJ1-6	-	-	CASSLNLPSSYNSPLHF	TGTGCCAGCAGTTTGAACCTTCCGAGCTCCTATAATTCACCCCTCCACTTT
TRBV5-1	TRBJ1-1	TRBD1	-	CASSSKTTGDTEAFF	TGCGCCAGCAGCTCAAAAACAACAGGGGACACTGAAGCTTTCTTT
TRBV10-3	TRBJ2-1	TRBD2	-	CAIRTSDEQFF	TGTGCCATCCGGACTAGCGACGAGCAGTTCTTC
TRBV7-9	TRBJ1-1	-	-	CASSSDRTHTEAFF	TGTGCCAGCAGCTCGGACAGAACCCACACTGAAGCTTTCTTT
TRBV24-1	TRBJ2-1	-	once	CATSDYRNEQFF	TGTGCCACCAGTGATTATCGCAATGAGCAGTTCTTC
TRBV5-4	TRBJ1-1	-	-	CASSTNTGGTNTEAFF	TGTGCCAGCAGCACCAACACGGGGGGGACGAACACTGAAGCTTTCTTT
TRBV19	TRBJ2-3	TRBD2	-	CASSILAGRTDTQYF	TGTGCCAGTAGTATTTTAGCGGGGCGCACAGATACGCAGTATTTT
TRBV9	TRBJ1-4	-	-	CASSVGPGATNEKLFF	TGTGCCAGCAGCGTAGGCCCGGGAGCAACTAATGAAAAACTGTTTTTT